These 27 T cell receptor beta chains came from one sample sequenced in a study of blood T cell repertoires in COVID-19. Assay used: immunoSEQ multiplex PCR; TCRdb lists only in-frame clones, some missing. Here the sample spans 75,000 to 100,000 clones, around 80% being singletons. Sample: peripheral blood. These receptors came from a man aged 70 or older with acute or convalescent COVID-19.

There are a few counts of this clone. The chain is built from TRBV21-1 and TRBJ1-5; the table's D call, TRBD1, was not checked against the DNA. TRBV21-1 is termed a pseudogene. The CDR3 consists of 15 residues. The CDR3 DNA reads TGTGCCAGCAGCAGAGGGACAGGGAGATATCAGCCCCAGCATTTT. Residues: CASSRGTGRYQPQHF.

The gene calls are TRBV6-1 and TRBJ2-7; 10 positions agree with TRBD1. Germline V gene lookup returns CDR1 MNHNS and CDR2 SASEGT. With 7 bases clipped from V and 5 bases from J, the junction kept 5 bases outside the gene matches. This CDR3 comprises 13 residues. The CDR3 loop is CASTGTGAHEQYF. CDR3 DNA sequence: TGTGCCAGCACCGGGACAGGGGCCCACGAGCAGTACTTC.

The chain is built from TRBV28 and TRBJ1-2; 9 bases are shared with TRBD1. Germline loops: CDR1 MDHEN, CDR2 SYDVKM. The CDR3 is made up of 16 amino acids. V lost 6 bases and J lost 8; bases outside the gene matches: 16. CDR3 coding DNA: TGTGCCAGCAGCCCCTCCGGGACAGGGTATTTATTAGGCTACACCTTC. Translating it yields CASSPSGTGYLLGYTF.

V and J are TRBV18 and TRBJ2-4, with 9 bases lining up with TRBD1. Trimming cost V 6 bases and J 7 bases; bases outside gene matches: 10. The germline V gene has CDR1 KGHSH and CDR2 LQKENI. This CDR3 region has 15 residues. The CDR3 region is CASSTAGTGLNIQYF. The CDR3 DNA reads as TGTGCCAGCTCCACAGCGGGGACAGGGCTGAACATTCAGTACTTC.

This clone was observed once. The CDR3 nucleotides read TGTGCCAGCAGTTACTCGGTTCGCAGAAGAGGTAATGAGCAGTTCTTC. Translated: CASSYSVRRRGNEQFF. The chain couples TRBV6-5 to TRBJ2-1; no firm D call. Looked up from germline, CDR1 is MNHEY and CDR2 is SVGAGI. V was pared by 0 bases and J by 7 bases, with 16 bases between. The CDR3 totals 16 residues.

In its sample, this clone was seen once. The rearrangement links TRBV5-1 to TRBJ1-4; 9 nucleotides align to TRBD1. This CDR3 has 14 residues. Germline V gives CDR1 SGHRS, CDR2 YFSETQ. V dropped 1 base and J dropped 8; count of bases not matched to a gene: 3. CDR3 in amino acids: CASSLRQGEEKLFF. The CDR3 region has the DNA TGCGCCAGCAGCTTGCGACAGGGGGAAGAAAAACTGTTTTTT.

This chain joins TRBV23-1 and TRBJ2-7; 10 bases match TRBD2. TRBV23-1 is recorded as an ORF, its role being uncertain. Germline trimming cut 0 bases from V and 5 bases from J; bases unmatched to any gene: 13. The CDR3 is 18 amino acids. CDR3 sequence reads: CASSQSGPLPLAGDEQYF. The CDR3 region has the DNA TGCGCCAGCAGTCAATCGGGCCCATTACCCCTAGCGGGAGACGAGCAGTACTTC.

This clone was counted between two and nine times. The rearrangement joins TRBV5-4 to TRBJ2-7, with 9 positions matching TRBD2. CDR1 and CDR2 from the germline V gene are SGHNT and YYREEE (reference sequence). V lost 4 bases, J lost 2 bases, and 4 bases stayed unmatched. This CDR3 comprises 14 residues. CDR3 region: CASSEGLATYEQYF. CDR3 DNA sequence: TGTGCCAGCAGCGAGGGACTAGCAACCTACGAGCAGTACTTC.

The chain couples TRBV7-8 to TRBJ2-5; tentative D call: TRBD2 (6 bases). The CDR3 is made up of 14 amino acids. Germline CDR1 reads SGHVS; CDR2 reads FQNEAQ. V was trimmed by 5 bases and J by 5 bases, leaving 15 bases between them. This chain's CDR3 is CASSPPGGSETQYF. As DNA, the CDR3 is TGTGCCAGCAGCCCTCCCGGGGGAAGTGAGACCCAGTACTTC.

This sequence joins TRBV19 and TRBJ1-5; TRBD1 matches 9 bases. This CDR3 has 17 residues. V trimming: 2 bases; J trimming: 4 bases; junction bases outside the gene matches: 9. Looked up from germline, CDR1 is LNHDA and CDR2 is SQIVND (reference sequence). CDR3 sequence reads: CASSIQRQGVGNQPQHF. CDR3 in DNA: TGTGCCAGTAGTATACAGAGACAGGGGGTCGGGAATCAGCCCCAGCATTTT.

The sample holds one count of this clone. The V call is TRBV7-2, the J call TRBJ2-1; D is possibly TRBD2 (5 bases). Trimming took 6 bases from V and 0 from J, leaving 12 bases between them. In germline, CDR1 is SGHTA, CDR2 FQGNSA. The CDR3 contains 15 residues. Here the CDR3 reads CASRGGPSSYNEQFF. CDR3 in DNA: TGTGCCAGCAGGGGCGGGCCGAGCTCCTACAATGAGCAGTTCTTC.

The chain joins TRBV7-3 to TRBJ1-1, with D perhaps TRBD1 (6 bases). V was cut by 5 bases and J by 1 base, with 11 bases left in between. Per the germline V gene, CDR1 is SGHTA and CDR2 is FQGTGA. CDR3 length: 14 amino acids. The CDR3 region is CASSDSGENTEAFF. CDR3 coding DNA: TGTGCCAGCAGCGACTCAGGGGAGAACACTGAAGCTTTCTTT.

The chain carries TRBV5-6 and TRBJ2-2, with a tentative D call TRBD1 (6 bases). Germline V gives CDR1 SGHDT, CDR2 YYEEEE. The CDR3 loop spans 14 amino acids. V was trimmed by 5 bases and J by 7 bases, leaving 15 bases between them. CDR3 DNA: TGTGCCAGCAGAGACCAGGGGCAGGGCGGGGAGCTGTTTTTT. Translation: CASRDQGQGGELFF.

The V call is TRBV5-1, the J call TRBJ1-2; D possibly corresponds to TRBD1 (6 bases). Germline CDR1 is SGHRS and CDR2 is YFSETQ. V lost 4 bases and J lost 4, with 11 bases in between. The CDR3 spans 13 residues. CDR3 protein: CASSPDRSYGYTF. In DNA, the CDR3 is TGCGCCAGCAGCCCTGACAGGTCCTATGGCTACACCTTC.

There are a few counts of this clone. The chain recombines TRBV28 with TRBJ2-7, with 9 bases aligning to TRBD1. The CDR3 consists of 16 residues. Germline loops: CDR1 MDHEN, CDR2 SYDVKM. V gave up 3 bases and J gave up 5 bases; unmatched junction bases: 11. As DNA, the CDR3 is TGTGCCAGCAGTTTTGACCCCGGGACAGGGTCCCACGAGCAGTACTTC. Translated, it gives CASSFDPGTGSHEQYF. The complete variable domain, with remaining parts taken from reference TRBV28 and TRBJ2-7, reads DVKVTQSSRYLVKRTGEKVFLECVQDMDHENMFWYRQDPGLGLRLIYFSYDVKMKEKGDIPEGYSVSREKKERFSLILESASTNQTSMYLCASSFDPGTGSHEQYFGPGTRLTVT.

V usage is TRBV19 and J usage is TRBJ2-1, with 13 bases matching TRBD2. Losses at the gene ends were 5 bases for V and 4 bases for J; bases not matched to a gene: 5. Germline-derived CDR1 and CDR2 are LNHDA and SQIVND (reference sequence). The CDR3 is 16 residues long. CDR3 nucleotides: TGTGCCAGTAGTGGCTCGGGACTAGCGGGATACAATGAGCAGTTCTTC. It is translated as CASSGSGLAGYNEQFF.

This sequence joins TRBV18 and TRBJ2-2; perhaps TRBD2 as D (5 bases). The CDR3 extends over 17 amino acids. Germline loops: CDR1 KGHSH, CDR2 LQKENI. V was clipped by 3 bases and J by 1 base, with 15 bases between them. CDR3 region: CASSPSQADLNTGELFF. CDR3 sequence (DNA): TGTGCCAGCTCACCCTCCCAAGCGGACCTGAACACCGGGGAGCTGTTTTTT.

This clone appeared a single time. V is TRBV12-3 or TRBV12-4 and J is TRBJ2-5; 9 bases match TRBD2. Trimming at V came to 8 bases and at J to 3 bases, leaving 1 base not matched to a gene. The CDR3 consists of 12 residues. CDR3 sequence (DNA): TGTGCCAGCCGGACTAGCGAAGAGACCCAGTACTTC. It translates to CASRTSEETQYF.

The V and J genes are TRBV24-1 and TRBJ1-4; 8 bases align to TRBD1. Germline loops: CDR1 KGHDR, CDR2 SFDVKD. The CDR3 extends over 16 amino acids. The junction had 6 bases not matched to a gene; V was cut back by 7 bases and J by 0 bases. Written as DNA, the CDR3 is TGTGCCACCAGGACAGGGGCTTCTGCAACTAATGAAAAACTGTTTTTT. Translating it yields CATRTGASATNEKLFF.

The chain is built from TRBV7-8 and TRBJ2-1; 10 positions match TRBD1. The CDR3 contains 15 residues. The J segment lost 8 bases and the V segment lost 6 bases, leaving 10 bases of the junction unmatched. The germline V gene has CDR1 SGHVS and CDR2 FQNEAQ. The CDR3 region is CASSPGTGVRYEQFF. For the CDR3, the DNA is TGTGCCAGCAGTCCCGGGACAGGGGTTAGATATGAGCAGTTCTTC.

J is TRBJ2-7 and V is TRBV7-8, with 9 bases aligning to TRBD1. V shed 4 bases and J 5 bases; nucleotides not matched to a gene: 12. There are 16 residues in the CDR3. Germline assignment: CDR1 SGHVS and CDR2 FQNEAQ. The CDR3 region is CASSSLAGTGIHEQYF. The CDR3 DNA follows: TGTGCCAGCAGCTCCTTAGCAGGGACAGGGATCCACGAGCAGTACTTC.

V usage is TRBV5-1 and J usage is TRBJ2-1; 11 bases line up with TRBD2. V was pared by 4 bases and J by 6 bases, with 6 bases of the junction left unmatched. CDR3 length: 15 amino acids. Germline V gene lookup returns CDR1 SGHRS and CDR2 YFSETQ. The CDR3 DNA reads TGCGCCAGCAGCGTTGCTAGCGGGAGGTCCAATGAGCAGTTCTTC. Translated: CASSVASGRSNEQFF.

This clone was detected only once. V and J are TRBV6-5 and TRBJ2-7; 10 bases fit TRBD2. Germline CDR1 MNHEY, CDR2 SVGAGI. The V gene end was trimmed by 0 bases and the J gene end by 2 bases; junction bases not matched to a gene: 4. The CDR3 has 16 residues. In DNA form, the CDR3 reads TGTGCCAGCAGTTACTCACCTAGCGGGGGCCCCTACGAGCAGTACTTC. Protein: CASSYSPSGGPYEQYF.

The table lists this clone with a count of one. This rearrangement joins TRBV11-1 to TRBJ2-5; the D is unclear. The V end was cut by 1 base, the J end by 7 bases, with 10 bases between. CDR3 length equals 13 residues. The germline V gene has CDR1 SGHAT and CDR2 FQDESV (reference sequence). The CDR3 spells CASSLEEPGTQYF. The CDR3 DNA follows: TGTGCCAGCAGCTTAGAGGAGCCGGGGACCCAGTACTTC.

The CDR3 nucleotides read TGTGCCAGCAGAGAGGCGGGAGGCACCTACGAGCAGTACTTC. It translates to CASREAGGTYEQYF. The chain employs TRBV6-4 and TRBJ2-7, with 8 bases matching TRBD2. With 6 bases clipped from V and 2 bases from J, the junction kept 6 bases outside the gene matches. This CDR3 is 14 amino acids long. Germline V CDR1 and CDR2: MRHNA, SNTAGT.

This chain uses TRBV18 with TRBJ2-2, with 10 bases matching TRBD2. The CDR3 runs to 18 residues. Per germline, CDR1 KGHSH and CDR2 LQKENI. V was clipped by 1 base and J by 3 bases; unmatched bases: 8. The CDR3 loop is CASSPLPSGSMDTGELFF. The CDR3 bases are TGTGCCAGCTCACCACTACCTAGCGGGAGCATGGACACCGGGGAGCTGTTTTTT.

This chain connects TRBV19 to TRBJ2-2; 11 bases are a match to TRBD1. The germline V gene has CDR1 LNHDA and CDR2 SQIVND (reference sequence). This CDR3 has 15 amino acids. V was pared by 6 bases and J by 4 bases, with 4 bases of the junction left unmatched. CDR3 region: CASSRTGGSTGELFF. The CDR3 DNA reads TGTGCCAGTAGCCGGACAGGGGGCAGCACCGGGGAGCTGTTTTTT.